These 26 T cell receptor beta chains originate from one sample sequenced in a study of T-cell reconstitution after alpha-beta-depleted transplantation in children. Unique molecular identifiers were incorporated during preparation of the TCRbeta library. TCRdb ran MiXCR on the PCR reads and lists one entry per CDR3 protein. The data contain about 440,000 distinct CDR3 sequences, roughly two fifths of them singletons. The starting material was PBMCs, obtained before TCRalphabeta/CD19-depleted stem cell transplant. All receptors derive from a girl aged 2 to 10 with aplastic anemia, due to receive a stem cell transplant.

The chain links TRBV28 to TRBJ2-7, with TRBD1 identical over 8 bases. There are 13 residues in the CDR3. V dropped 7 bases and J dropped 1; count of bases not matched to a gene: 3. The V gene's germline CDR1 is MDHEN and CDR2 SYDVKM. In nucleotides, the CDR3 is TGTGCCAGCACGAGACAGGGGTCCTACGAGCAGTACTTC. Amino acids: CASTRQGSYEQYF.

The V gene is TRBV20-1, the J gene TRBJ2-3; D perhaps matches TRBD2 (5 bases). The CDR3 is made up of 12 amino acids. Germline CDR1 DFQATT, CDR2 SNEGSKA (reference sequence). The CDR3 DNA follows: TGCACCGGACTCGGGGACACAGATACGCAGTATTTT. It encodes CTGLGDTDTQYF.

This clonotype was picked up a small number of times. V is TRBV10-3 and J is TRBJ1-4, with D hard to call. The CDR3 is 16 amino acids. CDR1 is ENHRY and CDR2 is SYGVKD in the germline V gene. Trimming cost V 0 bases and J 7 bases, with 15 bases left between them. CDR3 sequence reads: CAISESGWRGSEKLFF. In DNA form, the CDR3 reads TGTGCCATCAGTGAGTCGGGCTGGCGAGGGAGTGAAAAACTGTTTTTT.

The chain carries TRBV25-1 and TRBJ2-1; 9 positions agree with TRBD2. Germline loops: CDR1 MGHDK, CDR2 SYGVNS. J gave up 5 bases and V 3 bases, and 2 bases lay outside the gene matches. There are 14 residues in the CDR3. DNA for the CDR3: TGTGCCAGCAGTGAGTCTAGCGGGAACAATGAGCAGTTCTTC. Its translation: CASSESSGNNEQFF.

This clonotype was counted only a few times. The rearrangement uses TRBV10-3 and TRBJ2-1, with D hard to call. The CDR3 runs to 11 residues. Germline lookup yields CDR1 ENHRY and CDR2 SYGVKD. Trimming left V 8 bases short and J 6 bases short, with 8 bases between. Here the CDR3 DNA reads TGTGCCATCTCGGCTGCCAATGAGCAGTTCTTC. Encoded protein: CAISAANEQFF.

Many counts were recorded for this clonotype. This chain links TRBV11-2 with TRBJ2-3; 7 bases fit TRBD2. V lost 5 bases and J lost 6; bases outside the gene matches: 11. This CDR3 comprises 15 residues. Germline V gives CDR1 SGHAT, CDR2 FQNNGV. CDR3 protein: CASSPAGREPDTQYF. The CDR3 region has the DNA TGTGCCAGCAGCCCCGCGGGGCGGGAGCCCGATACGCAGTATTTT.

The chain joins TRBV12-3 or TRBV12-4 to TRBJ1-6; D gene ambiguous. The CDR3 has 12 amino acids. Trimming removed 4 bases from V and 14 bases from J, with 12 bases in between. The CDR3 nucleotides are TGTGCCAGCAGTTCCGCAGGAACGGCCCTCCACTTT. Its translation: CASSSAGTALHF.

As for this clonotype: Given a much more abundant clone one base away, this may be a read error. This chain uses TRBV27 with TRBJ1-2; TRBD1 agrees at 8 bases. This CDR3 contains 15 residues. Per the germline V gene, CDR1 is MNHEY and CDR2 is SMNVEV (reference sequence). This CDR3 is CASSLNGQGANGDTF. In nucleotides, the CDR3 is TGTGCCAGCAGTTTAAATGGGCAGGGGGCTAATGGCGACACCTTC.

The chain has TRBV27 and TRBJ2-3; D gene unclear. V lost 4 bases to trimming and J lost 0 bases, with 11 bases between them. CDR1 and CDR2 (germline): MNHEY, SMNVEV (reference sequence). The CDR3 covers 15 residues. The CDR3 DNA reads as TGTGCCAGCAGTTACGGAATTACTAGCACAGATACGCAGTATTTT. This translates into CASSYGITSTDTQYF.

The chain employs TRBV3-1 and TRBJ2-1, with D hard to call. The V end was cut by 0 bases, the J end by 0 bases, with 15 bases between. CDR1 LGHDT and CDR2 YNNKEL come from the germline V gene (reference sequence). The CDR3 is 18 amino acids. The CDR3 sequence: CASSQEQAKLSSYNEQFF. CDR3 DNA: TGTGCCAGCAGCCAAGAGCAAGCGAAATTAAGCTCCTACAATGAGCAGTTCTTC.

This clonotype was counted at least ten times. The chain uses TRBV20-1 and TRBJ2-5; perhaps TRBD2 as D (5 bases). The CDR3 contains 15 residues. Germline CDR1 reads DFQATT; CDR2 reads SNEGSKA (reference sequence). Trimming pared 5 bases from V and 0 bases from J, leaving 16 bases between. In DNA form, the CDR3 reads TGCAGTGCTCCCCGAACGCGGGTTAACCAAGAGACCCAGTACTTC. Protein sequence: CSAPRTRVNQETQYF.

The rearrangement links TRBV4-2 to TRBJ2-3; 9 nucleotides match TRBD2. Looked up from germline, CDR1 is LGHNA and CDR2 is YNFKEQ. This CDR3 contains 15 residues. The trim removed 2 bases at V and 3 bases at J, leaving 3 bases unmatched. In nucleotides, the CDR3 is TGTGCCAGCAGCCAACCGGGACTAGCAACAGATACGCAGTATTTT. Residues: CASSQPGLATDTQYF.

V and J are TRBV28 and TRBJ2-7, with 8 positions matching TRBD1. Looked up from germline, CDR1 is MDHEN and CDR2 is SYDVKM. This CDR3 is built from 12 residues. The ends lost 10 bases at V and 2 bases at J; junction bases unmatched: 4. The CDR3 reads CAIGQGPYEQYF. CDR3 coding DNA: TGTGCCATCGGACAGGGCCCCTACGAGCAGTACTTC.

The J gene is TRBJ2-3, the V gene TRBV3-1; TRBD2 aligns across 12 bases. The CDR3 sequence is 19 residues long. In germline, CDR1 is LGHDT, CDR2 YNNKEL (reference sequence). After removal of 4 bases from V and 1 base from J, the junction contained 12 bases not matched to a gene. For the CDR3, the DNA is TGTGCCAGCAGCCGTATTCTTAAGTCTAGCGGGAGGGGCACAGATACGCAGTATTTT. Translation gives CASSRILKSSGRGTDTQYF.

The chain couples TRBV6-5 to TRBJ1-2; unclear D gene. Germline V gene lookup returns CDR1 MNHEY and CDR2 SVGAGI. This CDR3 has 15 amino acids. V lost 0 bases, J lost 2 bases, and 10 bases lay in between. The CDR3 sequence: CASSYSPGTNYGYTF. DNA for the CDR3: TGTGCCAGCAGTTACTCTCCAGGAACCAACTATGGCTACACCTTC.

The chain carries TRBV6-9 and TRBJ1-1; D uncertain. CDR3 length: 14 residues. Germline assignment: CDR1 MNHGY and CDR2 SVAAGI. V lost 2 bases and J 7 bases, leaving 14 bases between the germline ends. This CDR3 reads CASSYRPGSNEAFF. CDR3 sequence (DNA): TGTGCCAGCAGTTATAGGCCGGGCTCAAATGAAGCTTTCTTT.

CDR3 sequence: CASSPQGRANVLTF. The CDR3, as DNA: TGTGCCAGCAGTCCCCAGGGGAGGGCCAACGTCCTGACTTTC. The rearrangement links TRBV28 to TRBJ2-6; a possible D gene is TRBD1 (6 bases). Trimming shortened V by 5 bases and J by 5 bases, and 10 bases separated the two germline ends. The germline V gene encodes CDR1 MDHEN and CDR2 SYDVKM. CDR3 length: 14 amino acids. The variable domain in full, with the rest retrieved from reference TRBV28 and TRBJ2-6, is DVKVTQSSRYLVKRTGEKVFLECVQDMDHENMFWYRQDPGLGLRLIYFSYDVKMKEKGDIPEGYSVSREKKERFSLILESASTNQTSMYLCASSPQGRANVLTFGAGSRLTVL.

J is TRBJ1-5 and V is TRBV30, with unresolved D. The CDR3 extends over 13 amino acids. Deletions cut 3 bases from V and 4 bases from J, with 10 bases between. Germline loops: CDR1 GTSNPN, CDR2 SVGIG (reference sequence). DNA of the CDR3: TGTGCCTGGAGACCGACGGGAAATCAGCCCCAGCATTTT. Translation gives CAWRPTGNQPQHF.

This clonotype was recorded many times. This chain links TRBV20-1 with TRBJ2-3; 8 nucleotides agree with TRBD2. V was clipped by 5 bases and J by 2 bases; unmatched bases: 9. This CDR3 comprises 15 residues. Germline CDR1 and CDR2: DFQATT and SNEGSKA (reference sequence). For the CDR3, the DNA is TGCAGTGCTGGTAAATCAGCGGGAGACACAGATACGCAGTATTTT. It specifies CSAGKSAGDTDTQYF.

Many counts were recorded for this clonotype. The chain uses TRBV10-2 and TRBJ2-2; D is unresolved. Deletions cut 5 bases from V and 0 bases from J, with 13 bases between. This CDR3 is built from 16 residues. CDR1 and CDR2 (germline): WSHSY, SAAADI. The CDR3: CASSKAGPANTGELFF. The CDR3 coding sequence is TGCGCCAGCAGTAAGGCCGGGCCCGCGAACACCGGGGAGCTGTTTTTT.

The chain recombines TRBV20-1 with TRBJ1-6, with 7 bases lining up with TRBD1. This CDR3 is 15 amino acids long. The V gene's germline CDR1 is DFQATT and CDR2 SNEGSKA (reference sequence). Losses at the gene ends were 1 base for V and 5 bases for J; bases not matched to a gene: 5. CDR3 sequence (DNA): TGCAGTGCTAGAGGGACGGGACAGCATAATTCACCCCTCCACTTT. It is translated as CSARGTGQHNSPLHF.

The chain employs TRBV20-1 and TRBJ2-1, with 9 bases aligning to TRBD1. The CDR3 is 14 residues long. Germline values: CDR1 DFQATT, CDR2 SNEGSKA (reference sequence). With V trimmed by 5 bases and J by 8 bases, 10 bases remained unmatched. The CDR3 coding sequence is TGCAGTGCTGAAGCGGGACAGGGAAGGCATGAGCAGTTCTTC. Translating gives CSAEAGQGRHEQFF.

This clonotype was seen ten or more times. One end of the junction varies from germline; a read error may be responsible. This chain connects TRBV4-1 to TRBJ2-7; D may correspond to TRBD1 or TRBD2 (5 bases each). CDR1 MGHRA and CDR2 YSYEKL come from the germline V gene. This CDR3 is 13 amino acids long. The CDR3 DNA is TGCGCCAGCAGCTCGCCCGGGGACCACTCACATTCCTTC. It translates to CASSSPGDHSHSF.

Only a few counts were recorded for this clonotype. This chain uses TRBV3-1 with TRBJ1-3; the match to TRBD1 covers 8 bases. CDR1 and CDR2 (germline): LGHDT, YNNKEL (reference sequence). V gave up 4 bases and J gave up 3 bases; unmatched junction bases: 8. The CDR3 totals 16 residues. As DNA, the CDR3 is TGTGCCAGCAGCCGTAATCCTGGACAGGGTGGAAACACCATATATTTT. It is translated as CASSRNPGQGGNTIYF.

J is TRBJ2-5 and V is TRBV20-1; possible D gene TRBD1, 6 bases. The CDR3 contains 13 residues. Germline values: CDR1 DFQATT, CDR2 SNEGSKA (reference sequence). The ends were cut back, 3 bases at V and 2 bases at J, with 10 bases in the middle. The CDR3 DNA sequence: TGCAGTGCTAGGGCTACAGGGCAAGAGACCCAGTACTTC. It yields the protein CSARATGQETQYF.

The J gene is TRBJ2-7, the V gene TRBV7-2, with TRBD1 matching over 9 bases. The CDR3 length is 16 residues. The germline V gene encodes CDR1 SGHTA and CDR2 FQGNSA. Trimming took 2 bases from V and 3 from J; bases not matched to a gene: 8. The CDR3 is CASSLHPDRGFYEQYF. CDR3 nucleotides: TGTGCCAGCAGCTTACACCCGGACAGGGGTTTCTACGAGCAGTACTTC.